This T cell receptor (beta chain) came from a study of spatial heterogeneity in lung cancer. Across the study: Detection consistently yielded more beta chains than alpha chains.

The CDR3 totals 15 residues. Losses at the gene ends were 1 base for V and 2 bases for J; bases not matched to a gene: 4. CDR1 is SGHAT, CDR2 FQNNGV, per germline. The time point: sample taken at primary tumor resection. The donor group consisted of 72 patients who had untreated, early-stage non-small cell lung cancer. Extraction of whole RNA from tumor, nontumor lung or frozen PBMC preceded unsorted sequencing. Regarding the study as a whole: Relative to follow-up, resection was when ubiquitous expanded tumor TCRs appeared more in blood.

This clonotype was recorded many times. The antigen is unknown. TCRdb re-called the 5' RACE reads through MiXCR, storing one row per CDR3 protein. The sample has some 22,000 distinct CDR3 sequences, around 4.7% seen once. This specimen consisted of PBMCs, obtained at surgery. This sequence joins TRBV11-2 and TRBJ2-7, with TRBD2 identical over 8 bases. The receptor's source is a male donor with early-stage non-small cell lung cancer. The CDR3 coding sequence is TGTGCCAGCAGCTTAGTAACTAGCGGCGCCTACGAGCAGTACTTC. Amino acid sequence: CASSLVTSGAYEQYF. The full variable domain, its missing parts supplied by reference TRBV11-2 and TRBJ2-7, is EAGVAQSPRYKIIEKRQSVAFWCNPISGHATLYWYQQILGQGPKLLIQFQNNGVVDDSQLPKDRFSAERLKGVDSTLKIQPAKLEDSAVYLCASSLVTSGAYEQYFGPGTRLTVT.